These 4 T cell receptor beta chains were sequenced from one sample in a study of T cells in Graves' hyperthyroidism and ophthalmopathy. Amplified regions were TCR beta CDR3 sequences from RNA transcripts. First-round RT-PCR targeting the TCR CDR3 was performed with the HTBI primer set. TCRdb processed the multiplex PCR reads anew with MiXCR; each CDR3 protein has one entry. The table has 27,000 or so distinct CDR3 sequences, 40% to 55% seen once. The sequenced sample consisted of blood. Receptors were obtained from a woman aged 25 to 45 with Graves' hyperthyroidism.

This clonotype showed up many times. This chain joins TRBV4-2 and TRBJ2-1, with 13 bases aligning to TRBD2. Germline-derived CDR1 and CDR2 are LGHNA and YNFKEQ. V was clipped by 1 base and J by 8 bases; unmatched bases: 8. The CDR3 contains 17 residues. CDR3 loop: CASSQVGGTSGADEQFF. The CDR3 DNA reads as TGTGCCAGCAGCCAAGTAGGAGGGACTAGCGGGGCGGATGAGCAGTTCTTC.

This clonotype is medium-sized (0.01 to 0.1%). The genes are TRBV2 and TRBJ2-7, with D possibly called TRBD1 or TRBD2 (6 bases each). This CDR3 is built from 16 residues. V was cut by 8 bases and J by 4 bases, with 24 bases left in between. Germline V gene sequence: CDR1 SNHLY, CDR2 FYNNEI. CDR3 in amino acids: CASLGDRGKGGYEQYF. As DNA, the CDR3 is TGTGCCAGCCTCGGTGATAGAGGGAAGGGGGGTTACGAGCAGTACTTC.

Comment on this clonotype: The conserved closing phenylalanine or tryptophan is absent in this CDR3, likely reflecting a read error. The rearrangement links TRBV11-2 to TRBJ2-3; no clear D gene. Per the germline V gene, CDR1 is SGHAT and CDR2 is FQNNGV. CDR3 size: 12 residues. CDR3 DNA: TGTGTCAGCAACTTCCCCACAGATACGCAGTATCTT. It codes for CVSNFPTDTQYL.

The chain couples TRBV6-5 to TRBJ2-7; the D gene is possibly TRBD2 (5 bases). V lost 0 bases and J lost 9, with 15 bases in between. Germline assignment: CDR1 MNHEY and CDR2 SVGAGI. This CDR3 comprises 14 residues. CDR3 protein: CASSYSFATTWQYF. The CDR3 region has the DNA TGTGCCAGCAGTTACTCGTTTGCGACTACATGGCAGTACTTC.